A single sample gave rise to the 22 T cell receptor beta chains below, sequenced in a study of T cells in localized non-small cell lung cancer. Clones were sequenced by immunoSEQ multiplex PCR, and TCRdb holds only the in-frame ones, with some missing. The data hold over 30,000 clones, with roughly 88% observed a single time. This sample comprised peripheral blood, obtained before any cancer treatment. These receptors all come from a woman aged 40-69 years with stage I lung adenocarcinoma.

The rearrangement joins TRBV6-5 to TRBJ1-2; TRBD1 matches 11 bases. Germline V gives CDR1 MNHEY, CDR2 SVGAGI. The length of the CDR3 is 15 residues. The junction had 3 bases not matched to a gene; V was cut back by 2 bases and J by 4 bases. Written as DNA, the CDR3 is TGTGCCAGCAGTTACGGGGACAGGGGGAGCTATGGCTACACCTTC. The encoded protein is CASSYGDRGSYGYTF.

The J gene is TRBJ2-1, the V gene TRBV5-1, with 10 bases aligning to TRBD2. The CDR3 is 16 residues long. V gave up 3 bases and J gave up 0 bases; unmatched junction bases: 3. Germline assignment: CDR1 SGHRS and CDR2 YFSETQ. CDR3 nucleotide sequence: TGCGCCAGCAGCTCACTAGCGGGGAGCTCCTACAATGAGCAGTTCTTC. It yields the protein CASSSLAGSSYNEQFF.

V gene TRBV6-6 combines with J gene TRBJ1-3; D call uncertain. Trimming removed 7 bases from V and 0 bases from J, with 13 bases in between. The germline V gene encodes CDR1 MNHNY and CDR2 SVGAGI (reference sequence). The CDR3 spans 15 residues. The CDR3: CASTPGSASGNTIYF. CDR3 bases: TGTGCCAGCACCCCTGGTAGCGCCTCTGGAAACACCATATATTTT.

CDR3 in DNA: TGTGCCAGCAGCCTTCCGGGACAGGGTTTCGAGCAGTACTTC. Its translation is CASSLPGQGFEQYF. V usage is TRBV6-1 and J usage is TRBJ2-7; 9 nucleotides match TRBD1. The V gene's germline CDR1 is MNHNS and CDR2 SASEGT. The CDR3 is 14 residues long. V lost 6 bases, J lost 6 bases, and 9 bases stayed unmatched.

The chain employs TRBV7-9 and TRBJ2-7; the D call may be TRBD1 or TRBD2 (5 bases each). CDR1 is SEHNR and CDR2 is FQNEAQ in the germline V gene (reference sequence). V dropped 10 bases and J dropped 3 bases, with 19 bases sitting between them. The CDR3 is made up of 14 amino acids. CDR3 nucleotide sequence: TGTGCCAAACCCGGGACCGAGGGCCTCTACGAGCAGTACTTC. It is translated as CAKPGTEGLYEQYF.

The genes are TRBV28 and TRBJ2-1; 13 bases agree with TRBD2. The CDR3 spans 17 residues. The V gene's germline CDR1 is MDHEN and CDR2 SYDVKM. The J segment lost 7 bases and the V segment lost 10 bases, leaving 16 bases of the junction unmatched. CDR3 residues: CATAGTSGTLGENEQFF. The CDR3 bases are TGTGCCACGGCCGGGACTAGCGGGACCCTGGGGGAAAATGAGCAGTTCTTC. The whole variable domain, filled in from reference TRBV28 and TRBJ2-1, reads DVKVTQSSRYLVKRTGEKVFLECVQDMDHENMFWYRQDPGLGLRLIYFSYDVKMKEKGDIPEGYSVSREKKERFSLILESASTNQTSMYLCATAGTSGTLGENEQFFGPGTRLTVL.

This chain links TRBV29-1 with TRBJ2-7, with unresolved D. Deletions cut 4 bases from V and 5 bases from J, with 15 bases between. The CDR3 extends over 13 amino acids. The germline V gene encodes CDR1 SQVTM and CDR2 ANQGSEA. CDR3 coding DNA: TGCAGCGTTGTCCGAGGAATGGATCACGAGCAGTACTTC. It codes for CSVVRGMDHEQYF.

This chain uses TRBV5-1 with TRBJ1-1; the D is unclear. Germline CDR1 reads SGHRS; CDR2 reads YFSETQ. This CDR3 has 14 residues. Trimming cost V 7 bases and J 2 bases, with 15 bases left between them. The CDR3 reads CASANSIGNTEAFF. In nucleotides, the CDR3 is TGCGCCAGCGCCAACTCGATCGGAAACACTGAAGCTTTCTTT.

This clone was observed once. V and J are TRBV7-6 and TRBJ2-7, with D possibly TRBD2 on 6 matching bases. Germline CDR1 is SGHVS and CDR2 is FNYEAQ. This CDR3 comprises 18 residues. Trimming shortened V by 5 bases and J by 0 bases, and 23 bases separated the two germline ends. The CDR3, as DNA: TGTGCCAGCAGCCCCTTGCCCGATGTGGGGAGGTCCTCCTACGAGCAGTACTTC. Its translation: CASSPLPDVGRSSYEQYF.

The V and J genes are TRBV9 and TRBJ2-3, with D possibly matching TRBD2 (6 bases). The germline V and J ends were trimmed by 3 bases and 10 bases, with 21 bases remaining between them. The CDR3 length is 15 residues. The germline CDR1 and CDR2 sequences are SGDLS and YYNGEE. The CDR3 sequence: CASSGIGSGQQAQYF. In DNA, the CDR3 is TGTGCCAGCAGCGGAATAGGGAGCGGGCAACAGGCGCAGTATTTT.

This clone was seen just once. Other DNA sequences in the sample encode the same CDR3. The chain combines TRBV5-1 with TRBJ2-3; D gene unclear. The CDR3 length is 13 residues. Trimming pared 5 bases from V and 4 bases from J, leaving 11 bases between. The germline CDR1 and CDR2 sequences are SGHRS and YFSETQ. In nucleotides, the CDR3 is TGCGCCAGCAGTTCTCCCGGATCAGATACGCAGTATTTT. Its translation: CASSSPGSDTQYF.

The V call is TRBV18, the J call TRBJ1-1; D gene uncertain. This CDR3 region has 13 residues. Trimming took 2 bases from V and 1 from J, leaving 5 bases between them. Germline CDR1 and CDR2: KGHSH and LQKENI. This CDR3 is CASSPAKNTEAFF. The CDR3 bases are TGTGCCAGCTCACCAGCCAAGAACACTGAAGCTTTCTTT.

V usage is TRBV6-5 and J usage is TRBJ2-7, with D perhaps matching TRBD2 (6 bases). Germline V lookup: CDR1 MNHEY, CDR2 SVGAGI. V lost 2 bases and J lost 0, with 8 bases in between. This CDR3 spans 14 amino acids. This CDR3 reads CASSYDGSSYEQYF. CDR3 bases: TGTGCCAGCAGTTACGACGGGAGCTCCTACGAGCAGTACTTC.

The chain joins TRBV5-1 to TRBJ2-3, with D hard to call. Germline V gives CDR1 SGHRS, CDR2 YFSETQ. Trimming pared 6 bases from V and 1 base from J, leaving 15 bases between. There are 15 residues in the CDR3. The CDR3 DNA reads as TGCGCCAGCATGCCCGTAATCGGCGGCACAGATACGCAGTATTTT. Its protein is CASMPVIGGTDTQYF.

This chain links TRBV10-3 with TRBJ2-2; 8 nucleotides align to TRBD2. CDR3 length: 16 amino acids. Trimming cost V 0 bases and J 4 bases; bases outside gene matches: 4. CDR1 and CDR2 from the germline V gene are ENHRY and SYGVKD. The CDR3 region has the DNA TGTGCCATCAGTGAGTCGAGTAGCGGGATCACCGGGGAGCTGTTTTTT. Translated: CAISESSSGITGELFF.

The chain has TRBV27 and TRBJ1-1; weak D call: TRBD1 (6 bases). Trimming took off 2 bases at V and 3 bases at J, with 16 bases between the two ends. CDR1 and CDR2 (germline): MNHEY, SMNVEV (reference sequence). The CDR3 has 16 amino acids. The chain's CDR3 is CASSLMGGQGHTEAFF. In nucleotides, the CDR3 is TGTGCCAGCAGTTTAATGGGTGGGCAGGGGCACACTGAAGCTTTCTTT.

The chain is built from TRBV7-3 and TRBJ2-1; D unclear. The CDR3 is 14 residues long. V was trimmed by 5 bases and J by 3 bases, leaving 11 bases between them. CDR1 and CDR2 (germline): SGHTA, FQGTGA. The CDR3 region is CASSPVADYNEQFF. In nucleotides, the CDR3 is TGTGCCAGCAGCCCGGTGGCGGACTACAATGAGCAGTTCTTC.

This rearrangement joins TRBV7-8 to TRBJ1-2; maybe TRBD1 (5 bases). CDR1 is SGHVS and CDR2 is FQNEAQ in the germline V gene. The V gene lost 6 bases and the J gene lost 5 bases, with 7 bases spanning the gap. CDR3 size: 11 residues. The CDR3 DNA reads TGTGCCAGCAGTACAGGATATGGCTACACCTTC. Translated, it gives CASSTGYGYTF. The full variable domain, rest sourced from reference TRBV7-8 and TRBJ1-2, is GAGVSQSPRYKVAKRGQDVALRCDPISGHVSLFWYQQALGQGPEFLTYFQNEAQLDKSGLPSDRFFAERPEGSVSTLKIQRTQQEDSAVYLCASSTGYGYTFGSGTRLTVV.

This chain links TRBV2 with TRBJ2-3; D ambiguous. Trimming stripped 6 bases from V and 3 bases from J, with 10 bases between. The length of the CDR3 is 13 residues. The germline V gene has CDR1 SNHLY and CDR2 FYNNEI. The DNA of the CDR3 is TGTGCCAGCAGGAGAATGTCTACAGATACGCAGTATTTT. This translates into CASRRMSTDTQYF.

The chain has TRBV28 and TRBJ1-1; tentative D call: TRBD1 (6 bases). Per germline, CDR1 MDHEN and CDR2 SYDVKM. Trimming shortened V by 1 base and J by 4 bases, and 10 bases separated the two germline ends. This CDR3 is built from 14 residues. CDR3 coding DNA: TGTGCCAGCAGTTTATCGGCCAGGGGCACTGAAGCTTTCTTT. This sequence encodes CASSLSARGTEAFF.

V is TRBV5-1 and J is TRBJ1-2; D call uncertain. Germline values: CDR1 SGHRS, CDR2 YFSETQ. V was pared by 3 bases and J by 0 bases, with 12 bases between. CDR3 size: 15 residues. The CDR3 loop is CASSSGRPTNYGYTF. The CDR3 nucleotides are TGCGCCAGCAGCTCCGGTAGGCCGACTAACTATGGCTACACCTTC.

J is TRBJ2-3 and V is TRBV4-1; maybe TRBD2 (6 bases). V was pared by 3 bases and J by 5 bases, with 9 bases between. The CDR3 totals 13 residues. Germline V gene lookup returns CDR1 MGHRA and CDR2 YSYEKL. The CDR3 DNA follows: TGCGCCAGCAGCCAGGGAGCGGGAGATACGCAGTATTTT. Translated, it gives CASSQGAGDTQYF.